The 17 T cell receptor beta chains given below trace back to one sample, sequenced in a study of blood T cells in healthy people across ages. For the second PCR, which ran for about 6 to 11 cycles, a sample-barcoded 5' primer and a J-beta primer mix were used. Each CDR3 protein is one row after TCRdb ran MiXCR on the 5' RACE reads. The top ten hold about 10% of the sample, which has fewer than 2,000,000 distinct CDR3 sequences, roughly a third seen once. The material sequenced was blood. Every receptor here comes from a woman aged 25 to 45 in good health.

This clonotype was detected ten times or more. The J gene is TRBJ1-1, the V gene TRBV30; D possibly corresponds to TRBD1 (6 bases). CDR3 length: 16 amino acids. The V and J ends lost 0 bases and 4 bases respectively, with 18 bases between them. Germline values: CDR1 GTSNPN, CDR2 SVGIG (reference sequence). The CDR3 DNA reads as TGTGCCTGGAGTGTACCGCGGGGGGCGGGTGGCACTGAAGCTTTCTTT. As protein: CAWSVPRGAGGTEAFF.

Details on this clonotype: A much larger clone lies a single base off, so this may be a read error. This sequence joins TRBV13 and TRBJ2-5; D not resolved. The CDR3 has 12 residues. Germline V gives CDR1 PRHDT, CDR2 FYEKMQ (reference sequence). DNA of the CDR3: TGTGCCAGCAGCGACCCTCAAGAGGCCCAGTACTTC. This codes for CASSDPQEAQYF.

This clonotype appeared many times. In nucleotides, the CDR3 is TGTGCCATCAGACGGACATCTAGCACAGATACGCAGTATTTT. Protein: CAIRRTSSTDTQYF. The V call is TRBV10-3, the J call TRBJ2-3, with D perhaps TRBD1 (5 bases). The length of the CDR3 is 14 residues. CDR1 and CDR2 from the germline V gene are ENHRY and SYGVKD. Trimming shortened V by 6 bases and J by 0 bases, and 10 bases separated the two germline ends.

The chain uses TRBV2 and TRBJ2-7; the D gene is possibly TRBD1 (6 bases). Germline CDR1 reads SNHLY; CDR2 reads FYNNEI. The CDR3 consists of 16 residues. The V and J ends lost 4 bases and 0 bases respectively, with 16 bases between them. CDR3 in amino acids: CASSGDPQGYSYEQYF. The CDR3 nucleotides read TGTGCCAGCAGTGGGGACCCACAGGGCTACTCCTACGAGCAGTACTTC.

The chain recombines TRBV4-2 with TRBJ2-5, with 11 bases fitting TRBD2. The germline V gene has CDR1 LGHNA and CDR2 YNFKEQ. CDR3 size: 17 residues. J lost 1 base, V lost 0 bases, and 4 bases had no gene match. The CDR3 DNA reads TGTGCCAGCAGCCAAGACACTAGCGGGAGATTCCAAGAGACCCAGTACTTC. It codes for CASSQDTSGRFQETQYF.

This clonotype was observed a few times. The chain uses TRBV12-3 or TRBV12-4 and TRBJ1-1; no firm D call. V gave up 2 bases and J gave up 5 bases, with 9 bases separating them. This CDR3 region has 13 residues. The CDR3 protein is CASSLSMWTEAFF. The CDR3 coding sequence is TGTGCCAGCAGTTTAAGTATGTGGACTGAAGCTTTCTTT.

This clonotype was seen many times. The chain uses TRBV4-1 and TRBJ2-1, with TRBD2 matching over 7 bases. The ends lost 0 bases at V and 10 bases at J; junction bases unmatched: 6. The CDR3 has 14 residues. Germline values: CDR1 MGHRA, CDR2 YSYEKL. CDR3 nucleotides: TGCGCCAGCAGCCAAGAGGGGAGGGCAGGGGAGCAGTTCTTC. Its translation: CASSQEGRAGEQFF.

This clonotype was seen more than once but under ten times. CDR3 in amino acids: CASSLSGFNYGYTF. The CDR3 DNA sequence: TGTGCCAGCAGCTTATCAGGATTCAACTATGGCTACACCTTC. The chain links TRBV7-9 to TRBJ1-2; D uncertain. Trimming took 2 bases from V and 2 from J, leaving 9 bases between them. The CDR3 has 14 residues. The germline CDR1 and CDR2 sequences are SEHNR and FQNEAQ (reference sequence).

This clonotype was observed a few times. The gene calls are TRBV20-1 and TRBJ1-2; 10 nucleotides match TRBD1. With 6 bases clipped from V and 4 bases from J, the junction kept 11 bases outside the gene matches. Germline values: CDR1 DFQATT, CDR2 SNEGSKA (reference sequence). CDR3 size: 15 residues. The CDR3 DNA sequence: TGCAGTGCGAGGCGGACAGGGGGGCGCGGCTATGGCTACACCTTC. Encoded protein: CSARRTGGRGYGYTF.

This clonotype came up many times. The rearrangement links TRBV27 to TRBJ2-5; TRBD2 is a possible D gene (7 bases). Germline V gene sequence: CDR1 MNHEY, CDR2 SMNVEV (reference sequence). The CDR3 totals 18 residues. V lost 3 bases and J lost 5, with 25 bases in between. CDR3 DNA sequence: TGTGCCAGCAGTTTGATACCGACTGGCGGGGGCAACGGGGAGACCCAGTACTTC. This gives the protein CASSLIPTGGGNGETQYF.

Comment on this clonotype: One junction end does not reproduce the germline sequence, and a read error may be involved. This chain links TRBV9 with TRBJ2-1; D is possibly TRBD2 (6 bases). The V gene's germline CDR1 is SGDLS and CDR2 YYNGEE. The CDR3 contains 12 residues. The CDR3 bases are TGTGCCAGCGGGACTCCCCCCAATGGGCAGTTCTTC. This translates into CASGTPPNGQFF.

The rearrangement links TRBV28 to TRBJ1-1, with D possibly TRBD1 on 6 matching bases. This CDR3 contains 13 residues. V was trimmed by 3 bases and J by 4 bases, leaving 9 bases between them. Germline lookup yields CDR1 MDHEN and CDR2 SYDVKM. CDR3 sequence: CASSFRGATEAFF. DNA for the CDR3: TGTGCCAGCAGTTTCCGGGGGGCCACTGAAGCTTTCTTT.

J is TRBJ2-5 and V is TRBV15, with D hard to call. The CDR3 length is 13 residues. Germline-derived CDR1 and CDR2 are LNHNV and YYDKDF (reference sequence). The V gene lost 2 bases and the J gene lost 5 bases, with 9 bases spanning the gap. The CDR3 nucleotides read TGTGCCACCAGCAGAATAACCCCCGAGACCCAGTACTTC. Translated, it gives CATSRITPETQYF.

The V and J genes are TRBV9 and TRBJ2-3; a weak D match, TRBD1 (6 bases). Germline CDR1 and CDR2: SGDLS and YYNGEE. The CDR3 consists of 15 residues. V dropped 1 base and J dropped 3 bases, with 12 bases sitting between them. The CDR3 coding sequence is TGTGCCAGCAGCGTATCGCAGGGGTGGACAGATACGCAGTATTTT. The encoded protein is CASSVSQGWTDTQYF.

V usage is TRBV20-1 and J usage is TRBJ1-1, with D uncertain. CDR1 and CDR2 from the germline V gene are DFQATT and SNEGSKA (reference sequence). The CDR3 consists of 13 residues. Trimming stripped 6 bases from V and 2 bases from J, with 13 bases between. CDR3 sequence: CSAGRGINTEAFF. For the CDR3, the DNA is TGCAGTGCCGGGCGGGGAATCAACACTGAAGCTTTCTTT.

The chain has TRBV25-1 and TRBJ2-5; 9 positions match TRBD1. V lost 6 bases to trimming and J lost 7 bases; unmatched junction nucleotides: 3. The CDR3 runs to 12 residues. From germline, CDR1 is MGHDK and CDR2 SYGVNS. CDR3 sequence: CASRGTGRTQYF. The CDR3 DNA reads as TGTGCCAGCAGAGGGACAGGGCGGACCCAGTACTTC.

This clonotype was seen only a few times. The chain joins TRBV4-1 to TRBJ2-2; D gene unclear. The CDR3 length is 12 residues. Trimming took off 2 bases at V and 8 bases at J, with 6 bases between the two ends. Germline assignment: CDR1 MGHRA and CDR2 YSYEKL. Here the CDR3 DNA reads TGCGCCAGCAGCCAACCTTTAGGGGAGCTGTTTTTT. This encodes CASSQPLGELFF.